A single sample is the source of the 16 T cell receptor beta chains below, sequenced in a study of blood T cells in healthy people across ages. It was with a sample-barcoded 5' primer and a J-beta primer mix that a second PCR of roughly 6 to 12 cycles was run. TCRdb used MiXCR to reprocess the 5' RACE reads, holding one entry per CDR3 protein. This sample carries hundreds of thousands of distinct CDR3 sequences, around 46% of them seen once, and the ten largest clones take 20% to 25%. The specimen was blood. The receptors shown here come from a woman aged 55-69 years in good health.

Here the CDR3 reads CASRSGTSGPLSTDTQYF. The CDR3 bases are TGTGCCAGCAGGTCCGGGACTAGCGGCCCATTAAGCACAGATACGCAGTATTTT. The chain employs TRBV7-3 and TRBJ2-3, with TRBD2 matching over 11 bases. J gave up 0 bases and V 6 bases, and 11 bases lay outside the gene matches. Germline V gives CDR1 SGHTA, CDR2 FQGTGA. The CDR3 consists of 18 residues.

This clonotype was seen repeatedly, ten times or more. V usage is TRBV29-1 and J usage is TRBJ2-1, with 11 bases identical to TRBD1. CDR1 is SQVTM, CDR2 ANQGSEA, per germline. V shed 5 bases and J 6 bases; nucleotides not matched to a gene: 9. The CDR3 has 15 residues. The CDR3 nucleotides read TGCAGCGTTAGTGATTTTGGGACAGGGGGCAATGAGCAGTTCTTC. Encoded protein: CSVSDFGTGGNEQFF.

This clonotype has more than one count but fewer than ten. The CDR3 sequence is CATAGLAGDETQYF. CDR3 nucleotide sequence: TGTGCCACCGCGGGACTAGCGGGGGATGAGACCCAGTACTTC. V gene TRBV10-3 combines with J gene TRBJ2-5, with 14 bases lining up with TRBD2. Germline trimming cut 10 bases from V and 5 bases from J; bases unmatched to any gene: 6. This CDR3 has 14 amino acids. Looked up from germline, CDR1 is ENHRY and CDR2 is SYGVKD.

In this sample, this clonotype turned up a few times. The V gene is TRBV7-9, the J gene TRBJ2-3, with 9 bases aligning to TRBD2. This CDR3 contains 16 residues. V shed 6 bases, J shed 5 bases, and the junction held 12 bases outside the gene matches. Germline lookup yields CDR1 SEHNR and CDR2 FQNEAQ (reference sequence). DNA for the CDR3: TGTGCCAGCAGTCCGACCCGGGCTAGCGGGGAAGATACGCAGTATTTT. Protein sequence: CASSPTRASGEDTQYF.

DNA of the CDR3: TGTGCCAGCAGCTTAAAGGGACAGGGTCGTTACAATGAGCAGTTCTTC. Protein sequence: CASSLKGQGRYNEQFF. The chain joins TRBV7-9 to TRBJ2-1; 9 bases align to TRBD1. The V and J ends lost 2 bases and 4 bases, in that order; junction bases with no gene match: 6. This CDR3 has 16 amino acids. Germline V gene lookup returns CDR1 SEHNR and CDR2 FQNEAQ (reference sequence).

This clonotype was recorded a few times. The chain joins TRBV20-1 to TRBJ2-7; 13 bases match TRBD2. The J segment lost 7 bases and the V segment lost 0 bases, leaving 12 bases of the junction unmatched. This CDR3 contains 17 residues. CDR1 is DFQATT and CDR2 is SNEGSKA in the germline V gene (reference sequence). The CDR3 is CSARDIATSGRMREQYF. CDR3 nucleotide sequence: TGCAGTGCTAGAGATATCGCGACTAGCGGGAGGATGCGGGAGCAGTACTTC.

This clonotype was seen a few times. The chain joins TRBV7-9 to TRBJ2-3; 15 bases align to TRBD2. The germline gives CDR1 SEHNR, CDR2 FQNEAQ (reference sequence). With 5 bases clipped from V and 2 bases from J, the junction kept 5 bases outside the gene matches. The CDR3 is 17 residues long. The CDR3 loop is CASSPGTSGRYTDTQYF. Written as DNA, the CDR3 is TGTGCCAGCAGCCCCGGGACTAGCGGGAGGTACACAGATACGCAGTATTTT.

Comment on this clonotype: At one end the junction does not follow the germline gene, possibly because of a read error. The chain couples TRBV18 to TRBJ2-3; 9 bases are shared with TRBD2. CDR1 is KGHSH, CDR2 LQKENI, per germline. CDR3 length equals 20 residues. The CDR3 DNA is TGTGCCCGCTCACCACCCACCCATGGCGGGGGGGCTTTCAGCACAGATACGCAGTATTTT. Residues: CARSPPTHGGGAFSTDTQYF.

This clonotype was detected only a few times. This may be a read error, as it is one base from a much larger clone. The chain employs TRBV12-3 or TRBV12-4 and TRBJ1-1; no clear D gene. V lost 3 bases to trimming and J lost 1 base, with 6 bases between them. The CDR3 has 13 amino acids. The CDR3 coding sequence is TGTGCCAGCAGTTTTGTGGGGAACACTGAAGCTTTCTTT. It encodes CASSFVGNTEAFF.

This CDR3 reads CASSSIAGTTDTQYF. Written as DNA, the CDR3 is TGTGCCAGCAGCTCGATAGCGGGAACAACAGATACGCAGTATTTT. The V gene is TRBV2, the J gene TRBJ2-3; 8 positions agree with TRBD2. The junction had 8 bases not matched to a gene; V was cut back by 6 bases and J by 3 bases. This CDR3 contains 15 residues. Germline loops: CDR1 SNHLY, CDR2 FYNNEI. Supplemented by reference TRBV2 and TRBJ2-3, the full variable domain reads EPEVTQTPSHQVTQMGQEVILRCVPISNHLYFYWYRQILGQKVEFLVSFYNNEISEKSEIFDDQFSVERPDGSNFTLKIRSTKLEDSAMYFCASSSIAGTTDTQYFGPGTRLTVL.

This clonotype appeared many times. The chain carries TRBV12-3 or TRBV12-4 and TRBJ2-3, with D perhaps TRBD1 or TRBD2 (6 bases each). This CDR3 contains 13 residues. Trimming stripped 2 bases from V and 6 bases from J, with 9 bases between. The CDR3 DNA reads as TGTGCCAGCAGTTTATCGGGGGCGGATACGCAGTATTTT. Its protein product is CASSLSGADTQYF.

The V call is TRBV27, the J call TRBJ2-1; D not resolved. Trimming shortened V by 3 bases and J by 10 bases, and 7 bases separated the two germline ends. CDR3 size: 11 residues. Looked up from germline, CDR1 is MNHEY and CDR2 is SMNVEV (reference sequence). The CDR3 loop is CASSFGPEQFF. The CDR3 DNA sequence: TGTGCCAGCAGTTTCGGACCAGAGCAGTTCTTC.

This clonotype was observed a few times. The gene calls are TRBV6-1 and TRBJ2-1, with unresolved D. CDR1 MNHNS and CDR2 SASEGT come from the germline V gene. The germline V and J ends were trimmed by 4 bases and 0 bases, with 13 bases remaining between them. There are 16 residues in the CDR3. The CDR3 sequence: CASSGFGGTSYNEQFF. The CDR3 region has the DNA TGTGCCAGCAGTGGCTTCGGCGGCACCTCCTACAATGAGCAGTTCTTC.

In its sample, this clonotype was seen a few times. The chain is built from TRBV18 and TRBJ2-7; TRBD2 is a possible D gene (7 bases). The CDR3 has 14 residues. Germline V CDR1 and CDR2: KGHSH, LQKENI. V shed 4 bases and J shed 4 bases, with 14 bases lying between them. CDR3 loop: CASSLTAGAYEQYF. In DNA form, the CDR3 reads TGTGCCAGCTCACTGACTGCGGGGGCTTACGAGCAGTACTTC.

This clonotype came up a few times. This chain connects TRBV20-1 to TRBJ2-5; D is uncertain. Germline CDR1 reads DFQATT; CDR2 reads SNEGSKA (reference sequence). The length of the CDR3 is 14 residues. Trimming shortened V by 1 base and J by 0 bases, and 9 bases separated the two germline ends. CDR3 region: CSARVSAYQETQYF. The DNA for the CDR3 is TGCAGTGCTAGAGTTTCAGCGTACCAAGAGACCCAGTACTTC.

This clonotype has only a few counts. J is TRBJ2-5 and V is TRBV27, with TRBD2 matching over 11 bases. Germline CDR1 is MNHEY and CDR2 is SMNVEV (reference sequence). CDR3 length equals 14 residues. Trimming cost V 6 bases and J 11 bases; bases outside gene matches: 11. CDR3 region: CASSLSSGRALQYF. The CDR3, as DNA: TGTGCCAGCAGCCTAAGTAGCGGGAGGGCCCTGCAGTACTTC.